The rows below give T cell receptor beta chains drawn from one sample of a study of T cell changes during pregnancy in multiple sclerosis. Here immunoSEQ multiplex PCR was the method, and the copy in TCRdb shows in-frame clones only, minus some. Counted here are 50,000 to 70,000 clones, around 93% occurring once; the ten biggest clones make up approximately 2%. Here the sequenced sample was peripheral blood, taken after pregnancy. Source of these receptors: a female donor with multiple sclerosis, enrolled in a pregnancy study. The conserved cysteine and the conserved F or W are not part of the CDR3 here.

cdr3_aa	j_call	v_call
ASSPGTSGATGELF	TRBJ2-2	TRBV18
ASRGSSGANVLT	TRBJ2-6	TRBV11-2
AITGNPRAGANVLT	TRBJ2-6	TRBV10-3
ASSQLDLSSNTGELF	TRBJ2-2	TRBV4-2
SVVTQSSYEQY	TRBJ2-7	TRBV29-1
ASSLPGRLAKNIQY	TRBJ2-4	TRBV28
ASRPDREVSEQY	TRBJ2-7	TRBV7-9
ASSQNQGGNEKLF	TRBJ1-4	TRBV14
ASIRGPGLNTEAF	TRBJ1-1	TRBV27
ASSPRMVAGVANTGELF	TRBJ2-2	TRBV4-2
ASTPGRPNTEAF	TRBJ1-1	TRBV27
ASSYPSSDTQY	TRBJ2-3	TRBV6-5
ASRREWGYEQY	TRBJ2-7	TRBV27
ASSITGGSVTTQY	TRBJ2-5	TRBV19
ASSMRLAGGNEQF	TRBJ2-1	TRBV19
ASSLFAGDGETQY	TRBJ2-5	TRBV27
SVESGSSGRVQETQY	TRBJ2-5	TRBV29-1
ASSFLRENTEAF	TRBJ1-1	TRBV7-9
ASSVGVDSSYEQY	TRBJ2-7	TRBV9
ASSPPGTKNTGELF	TRBJ2-2	TRBV5-4
ASSKLPDSYGYT	TRBJ1-2	TRBV19
ASSLQENTEAF	TRBJ1-1	TRBV18
ASSLRLAGYNEQF	TRBJ2-1	TRBV28
ASSLGRESFNEQF	TRBJ2-1	TRBV5-4
ATSRDTGGIGYT	TRBJ1-2	TRBV15
ASSLVGTGLNEQF	TRBJ2-1	TRBV7-9
ASSQLVRDTQY	TRBJ2-3	TRBV6-6
AISESCPPPRGGATNEKLF	TRBJ1-4	TRBV10-3
ASSLQGGQETQY	TRBJ2-5	TRBV5-1
ASSGTSASYEQY	-	TRBV2
ASSVAGGPNEQF	TRBJ2-1	TRBV9
ASRNRDGFDRSSYNSPLH	TRBJ1-6	TRBV27
ASSLSTGVPYEQY	TRBJ2-7	TRBV7-3
ASSPGYNEQY	TRBJ2-7	TRBV7-2
ASSLPPASGPYEQY	TRBJ2-7	TRBV7-9
ASSRGTDKENYGYT	TRBJ1-2	TRBV7-9
SVVLAGLNEQY	TRBJ2-7	TRBV29-1
ASSPGQGLVGTEAF	TRBJ1-1	TRBV5-1
ASSYPSGTSGTPGSYEQY	TRBJ2-7	TRBV7-4
ASSLAPELYGYT	TRBJ1-2	TRBV5-1
ASSTDSSYEQY	TRBJ2-7	TRBV18
ASSEDRGFDEQF	TRBJ2-1	TRBV2
ASSLARTGDYGYT	TRBJ1-2	TRBV7-2
ASSFPRLAGANIQY	TRBJ2-4	TRBV7-2
ASSQDGASGNTIY	TRBJ1-3	TRBV4-2
ASSNGLVIGYNEQF	TRBJ2-1	TRBV5-1
ASSPLSAGKETQY	TRBJ2-5	TRBV7-9
ASSPRTGYNEQF	TRBJ2-1	TRBV28